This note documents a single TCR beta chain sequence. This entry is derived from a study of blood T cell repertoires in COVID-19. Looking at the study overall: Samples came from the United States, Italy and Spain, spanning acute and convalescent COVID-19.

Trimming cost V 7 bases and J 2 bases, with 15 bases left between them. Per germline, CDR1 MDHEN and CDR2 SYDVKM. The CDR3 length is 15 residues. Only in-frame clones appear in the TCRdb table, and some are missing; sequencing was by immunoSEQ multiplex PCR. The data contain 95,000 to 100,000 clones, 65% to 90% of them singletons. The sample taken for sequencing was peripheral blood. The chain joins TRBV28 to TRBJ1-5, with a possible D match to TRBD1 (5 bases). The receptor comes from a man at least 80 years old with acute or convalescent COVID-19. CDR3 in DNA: TGTGCCAGCATTGGCGGGGGGAGGGGCAATCAGCCCCAGCATTTT. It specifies CASIGGGRGNQPQHF.